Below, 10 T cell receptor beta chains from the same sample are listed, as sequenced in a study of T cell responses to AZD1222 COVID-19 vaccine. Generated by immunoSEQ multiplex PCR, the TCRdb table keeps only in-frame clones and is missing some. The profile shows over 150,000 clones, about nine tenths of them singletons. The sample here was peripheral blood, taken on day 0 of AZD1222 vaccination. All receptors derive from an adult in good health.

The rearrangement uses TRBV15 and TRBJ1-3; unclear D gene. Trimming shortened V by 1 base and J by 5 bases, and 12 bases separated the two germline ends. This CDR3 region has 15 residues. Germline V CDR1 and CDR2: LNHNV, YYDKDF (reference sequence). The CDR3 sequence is CATSRVLGFRNTIYF. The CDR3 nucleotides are TGTGCCACCAGCAGAGTATTAGGGTTCCGAAACACCATATATTTT.

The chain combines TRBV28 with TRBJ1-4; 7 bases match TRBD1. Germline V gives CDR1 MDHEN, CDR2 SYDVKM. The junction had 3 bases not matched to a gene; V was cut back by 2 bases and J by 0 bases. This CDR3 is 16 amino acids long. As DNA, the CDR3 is TGTGCCAGCAGTTTAGGCAGGGGGGCAACTAATGAAAAACTGTTTTTT. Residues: CASSLGRGATNEKLFF.

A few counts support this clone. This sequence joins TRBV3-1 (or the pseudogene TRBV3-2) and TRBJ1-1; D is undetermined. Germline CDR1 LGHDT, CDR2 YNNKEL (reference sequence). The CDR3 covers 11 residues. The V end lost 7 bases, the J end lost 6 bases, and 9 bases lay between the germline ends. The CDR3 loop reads CASTITSEAFF. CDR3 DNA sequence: TGTGCCAGCACCATCACTTCTGAAGCTTTCTTT.

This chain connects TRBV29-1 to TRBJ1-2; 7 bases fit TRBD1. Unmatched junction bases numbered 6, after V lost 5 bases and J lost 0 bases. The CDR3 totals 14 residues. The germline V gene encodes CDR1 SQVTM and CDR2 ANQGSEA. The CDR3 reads CSVSDRLANYGYTF. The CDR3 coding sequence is TGCAGCGTTTCGGACAGGCTAGCTAACTATGGCTACACCTTC.

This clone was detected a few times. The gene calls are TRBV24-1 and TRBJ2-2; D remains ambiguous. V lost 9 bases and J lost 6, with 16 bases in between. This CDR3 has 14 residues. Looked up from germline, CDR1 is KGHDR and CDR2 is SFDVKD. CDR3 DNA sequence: TGTGCCACCTCTACCTCAAAGGTCTCCGGGGAGCTGTTTTTT. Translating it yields CATSTSKVSGELFF.

The CDR3 bases are TGTGCCAGCAGCTCCTCCCGCCACTCCACAGATACGCAGTATTTT. This codes for CASSSSRHSTDTQYF. The chain uses TRBV5-5 and TRBJ2-3; no firm D call. Trimming removed 3 bases from V and 2 bases from J, with 13 bases in between. CDR3 length equals 15 residues. Per germline, CDR1 SGHKS and CDR2 YYEKEE (reference sequence). Based on the CDR3 plus reference TRBV5-5 and TRBJ2-3, the full variable domain is DAGVTQSPTHLIKTRGQQVTLRCSPISGHKSVSWYQQVLGQGPQFIFQYYEKEERGRGNFPDRFSARQFPNYSSELNVNALLLGDSALYLCASSSSRHSTDTQYFGPGTRLTVL.

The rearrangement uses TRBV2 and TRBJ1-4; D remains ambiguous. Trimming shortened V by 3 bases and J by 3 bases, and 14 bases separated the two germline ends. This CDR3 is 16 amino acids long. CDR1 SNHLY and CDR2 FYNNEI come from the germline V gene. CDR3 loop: CASSDPGRAANEKLFF. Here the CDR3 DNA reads TGTGCCAGCAGTGATCCCGGCCGTGCGGCTAATGAAAAACTGTTTTTT.

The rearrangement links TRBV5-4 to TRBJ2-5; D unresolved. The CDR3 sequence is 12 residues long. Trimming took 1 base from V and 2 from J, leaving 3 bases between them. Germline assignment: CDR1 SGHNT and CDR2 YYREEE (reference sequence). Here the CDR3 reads CASSLWQETQYF. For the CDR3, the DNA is TGTGCCAGCAGCTTGTGGCAAGAGACCCAGTACTTC.

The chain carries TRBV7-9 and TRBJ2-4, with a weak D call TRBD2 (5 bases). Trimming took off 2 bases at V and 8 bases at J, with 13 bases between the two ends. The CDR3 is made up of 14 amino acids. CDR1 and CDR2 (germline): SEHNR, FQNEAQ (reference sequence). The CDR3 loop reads CASSLPWTGDIQYF. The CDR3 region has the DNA TGTGCCAGCAGCTTACCATGGACCGGGGACATTCAGTACTTC.

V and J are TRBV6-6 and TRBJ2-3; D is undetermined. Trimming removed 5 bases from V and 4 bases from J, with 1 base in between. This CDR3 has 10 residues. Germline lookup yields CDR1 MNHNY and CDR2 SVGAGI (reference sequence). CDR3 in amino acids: CASSADTQYF. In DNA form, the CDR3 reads TGTGCCAGCAGTGCAGATACGCAGTATTTT.